The rows below give T cell receptor beta chains drawn from one sample of a study of T cell responses to AZD1222 COVID-19 vaccine. Assay: immunoSEQ multiplex PCR; the TCRdb copy retains only in-frame clones and omits some. The sample holds more than 95,000 clones, 75% to 90% seen once. The material was peripheral blood, obtained on day 0 of MenACWY control vaccination. These receptors came from an adult in good health. CDR3s include the opening cysteine and the closing phenylalanine or tryptophan. D genes are given only for firm matches. Clone size is shown for a subset of rows, as once, few, many or a class of expanded clone.

j_gene,d_gene,abundance,v_gene,CDR3nt,CDR3aa
TRBJ1-1,.,.,TRBV10-3,TGTGCCATCAGTGAACAAGACGCCCTACTTGAAGCTTTCTTT,CAISEQDALLEAFF
TRBJ2-3,.,.,TRBV5-4,TGTGCCAGCAGGCAGGGGGGTGGCACAGATACGCAGTATTTT,CASRQGGGTDTQYF
TRBJ1-5,.,.,TRBV7-2,TGTGCCAGCAGCCTGGGACGGTCCGGGGGTCAGCCCCAGCATTTT,CASSLGRSGGQPQHF
TRBJ1-1,TRBD1,.,TRBV6-1,TGTGCCAGCAGTGCTACAGGGGGCACGCGGAACACTGAAGCTTTCTTT,CASSATGGTRNTEAFF
TRBJ2-2,.,.,TRBV7-2,TGTGCCAGCAGCTTAGCGAAGTTACCCACCGGGGAGCTGTTTTTT,CASSLAKLPTGELFF
TRBJ1-4,.,few,TRBV30,TGTGCCTGGAGCGAGGCGGCCGGTAATGAAAAACTGTTTTTT,CAWSEAAGNEKLFF
TRBJ1-1,.,few,TRBV4-3,TGCGCCAGCAGCCAATGGAGGTTCGACACTGAAGCTTTCTTT,CASSQWRFDTEAFF
TRBJ1-1,.,.,TRBV6-5,TGTGCCAGCAGCTCGGGAGGTGGAGGGACTGAAGCTTTCTTT,CASSSGGGGTEAFF
TRBJ2-3,.,.,TRBV9,TGTGCCAGCAGCGTAGAAGGGCACACAGATACGCAGTATTTT,CASSVEGHTDTQYF
TRBJ2-7,.,.,TRBV15,TGTGCCACCAGTGTATTGGACAAGCCCTACGAGCAGTACTTC,CATSVLDKPYEQYF
TRBJ2-2,.,few,TRBV27,TGTGCCAGCAGTTTAAGGGGTCCGGCATTTGACGGGGAGCTGTTTTTT,CASSLRGPAFDGELFF
TRBJ2-1,TRBD1,.,TRBV7-9,TGTGCCAGCAGCATTAGGACCGGGACAGGATACAATGAGCAGTTCTTC,CASSIRTGTGYNEQFF
TRBJ1-5,.,.,TRBV4-1,TGCGCCAGCAGCCTGGGGAGGGGAGGTCAGCCCCAGCATTTT,CASSLGRGGQPQHF
TRBJ1-6,.,.,TRBV20-1,TGCAGTGCTAGTAAGGGACTAACGAATTCACCCCTCCACTTT,CSASKGLTNSPLHF
TRBJ1-2,.,.,TRBV11-1,TGTGCCAGCAGCCCCTCGGGGTACGACTATGGCTACACCTTC,CASSPSGYDYGYTF
TRBJ1-6,.,.,TRBV7-3,TGTGCCAGCAGCCCCCCCCAAAAGTTCGCCCCCTATAATTCACCCCTCCACTTT,CASSPPQKFAPYNSPLHF
TRBJ1-1,.,.,TRBV3-1/TRBV3-2,TGTGCCAGCAGCCAAGGTAGTACCGAGAGGGGTGAAGCTTTCTTT,CASSQGSTERGEAFF
TRBJ2-1,TRBD1,.,TRBV7-2,TGTGCCAGCAGCTTCTCCCTAGGGACAGGGGACAATGAGCAGTTCTTC,CASSFSLGTGDNEQFF
TRBJ2-3,.,.,TRBV5-4,TGTGCCAGCAGCTTGGGACTAGGTCCAGATACGCAGTATTTT,CASSLGLGPDTQYF
TRBJ2-2,.,few,TRBV4-2,TGTGCCAGCAGCCAAGATCCGATCGGGGAGCTGTTTTTT,CASSQDPIGELFF
TRBJ2-7,TRBD2,.,TRBV2,TGTGCCAGCAGTGGTCAGCGGGGAGATTACGAGCAGTACTTC,CASSGQRGDYEQYF
TRBJ1-3,TRBD1,.,TRBV6-2/TRBV6-3,TGTGCCAGCAGTTATTACAGGGGATCCGGAAACACCATATATTTT,CASSYYRGSGNTIYF
TRBJ1-1,.,.,TRBV12-3/TRBV12-4,TGTGCCAGCAGTAGGGCGCAGGACACTGAAGCTTTCTTT,CASSRAQDTEAFF
TRBJ2-7,.,.,TRBV30,TGTGCCTGGAGTGTACATCGGGACACCTCCTACGAGCAGTACTTC,CAWSVHRDTSYEQYF
TRBJ1-2,.,.,TRBV5-3,TGTGCCAGAATGGGAGGCCGCAGGGGTGGCTACACCTTC,CARMGGRRGGYTF
TRBJ2-7,.,.,TRBV5-1,TGCGCCAGCAGCTTGGCAGGGGGGGCCGGAATCTACGAGCAGTACTTC,CASSLAGGAGIYEQYF
TRBJ1-1,.,.,TRBV19,TGTGCCAGTAGTATAGATAAGACAGATGAGAACACTGAAGCTTTCTTT,CASSIDKTDENTEAFF
TRBJ1-1,.,once,TRBV18,TGTGCCAGCTCACCACGCAGGGATAACGCTGAAGCTTTCTTT,CASSPRRDNAEAFF
TRBJ2-1,.,.,TRBV27,TGTGCCAGCAAGGGCGGGATTCGGGTTTGGAATGAGCAGTTCTTC,CASKGGIRVWNEQFF